Shown below are 8 T cell receptor beta chains from a single sample sequenced in a study of monozygotic twins with inflammatory bowel disease. Using the 5' RACE reads, TCRdb records one entry per CDR3 protein without DNA. The sample is made up of over 200,000 distinct CDR3 sequences, and the top ten hold about 8% of it. Sample: blood. All receptors come from a human donor with ulcerative colitis or Crohn's disease, or a healthy co-twin of an affected twin (not recorded which).

The chain combines TRBV27 with TRBJ2-2; TCRdb names TRBD1, which stays unverified in the absence of DNA. In germline, CDR1 is MNHEY, CDR2 SMNVEV (reference sequence). There are 16 residues in the CDR3. The CDR3: CASSHLEPGWPGELFF.

The J gene is TRBJ2-1, the V gene TRBV15. Germline V lookup: CDR1 LNHNV, CDR2 YYDKDF (reference sequence). The CDR3 length is 13 residues. The CDR3 reads CATRSRSYNEQFF. Full variable domain (rest looked up from reference TRBV15 and TRBJ2-1): DAMVIQNPRYQVTQFGKPVTLSCSQTLNHNVMYWYQQKSSQAPKLLFHYYDKDFNNEADTPDNFQSRRPNTSFCFLDIRSPGLGDTAMYLCATRSRSYNEQFFGPGTRLTVL.

Here the CDR3 reads CASSPLASGAYNEQFF. The V gene is TRBV7-9, the J gene TRBJ2-1; TCRdb selects TRBD2, and the lack of DNA leaves this call unchecked. The CDR3 is 16 amino acids. Germline CDR1 and CDR2: SEHNR and FQNEAQ (reference sequence).

The chain combines TRBV7-9 with TRBJ2-1; as DNA is missing, the TRBD1 call by TCRdb cannot be tested. Germline V gives CDR1 SEHNR, CDR2 FQNEAQ (reference sequence). This CDR3 spans 15 amino acids. The CDR3 loop is CASSQRTGSENEQFF.

V is TRBV9 and J is TRBJ2-7. This CDR3 has 15 amino acids. The germline CDR1 and CDR2 sequences are SGDLS and YYNGEE. The CDR3: CASSVGSVVSYEQYF.

The chain recombines TRBV20-1 with TRBJ2-1; with no DNA, the TCRdb D assignment of TRBD2 cannot be verified. Germline V lookup: CDR1 DFQATT, CDR2 SNEGSKA (reference sequence). The CDR3 is 13 amino acids. The CDR3 sequence is CSAREGRRRERFF.

The rearrangement uses TRBV6-1 and TRBJ2-1; TCRdb lists TRBD2, though no DNA is available to test this call. Germline lookup yields CDR1 MNHNS and CDR2 SASEGT. The CDR3 covers 15 residues. The CDR3 sequence: CASNDFWTRDNEQFF.

The chain combines TRBV5-1 with TRBJ2-4. The CDR3 covers 18 residues. Germline assignment: CDR1 SGHRS and CDR2 YFSETQ. The CDR3 loop is CASSWTQQGTLAKNIQYF. Full variable domain (rest looked up from reference TRBV5-1 and TRBJ2-4): KAGVTQTPRYLIKTRGQQVTLSCSPISGHRSVSWYQQTPGQGLQFLFEYFSETQRNKGNFPGRFSGRQFSNSRSEMNVSTLELGDSALYLCASSWTQQGTLAKNIQYFGAGTRLSVL.